This T cell receptor (beta chain) came from a study of cytomegalovirus exposure and HLA in healthy donors. Study results and limitations: Within a later analysis, the majority of CMV-associated TCR beta chains appeared HLA-restricted. Judged likely to be a sequencing artifact was a cluster of highly shared sequence variants.

PCR amplification relied on 60 Vbeta primers (plus 13 Jbeta primers). Source study methods: A later analysis tallied 80 million to 100 million unique TCR beta chains, about 9.9 million of them shared. TCRdb's copy holds only in-frame clones and misses some; the assay was immunoSEQ multiplex PCR. Clonal size and the V and J genes are those of that table, whereas D and trimming came from the DNA. The sample has fewer than 120,000 clones, around 79% seen once. Worth noting for this clone: Its target is unknown.

While unrecorded immune exposures were likely, the donors were nominally healthy when sampled. The TCR was taken from a woman in her 30s in good health and CMV-seronegative. The sequenced sample consisted of PBMCs.

CDR3 residues: CSVTGFATNEKLFF. The CDR3 bases are TGCAGCGTCACAGGGTTTGCAACTAATGAAAAACTGTTTTTT. The chain couples TRBV29-1 to TRBJ1-4, with D possibly being TRBD1 (6 bases). This CDR3 spans 14 amino acids. The ends were cut back, 6 bases at V and 0 bases at J, with 11 bases in the middle. CDR1 and CDR2 (germline): SQVTM, ANQGSEA.